The 3 T cell receptor beta chains reported below all come from one sample, sequenced in a study of T-cell memory formation after mild COVID-19 (dated by TCRdb to 2020 to 2023). Receptor libraries were prepared by 5' RACE. The instrument given in TCRdb is Illumina NovaSeq 6000. TCRdb ran its own pipeline on the public reads, namely fastp trimming at Q25 and MiXCR clone calling, and kept in-frame beta chains. Under each unique CDR3 protein, matching rows form one entry showing the most common genes and DNA. The sample profile shows 150,000 to 200,000 distinct CDR3 sequences; 16% of them were found once. The ten top clones hold roughly 2.1% of the sample. Sequenced: PBMCs or a T cell subset sorted from them (not recorded which). These receptors all stem from an adult woman who had mild COVID-19 (a few samples of this study predate the infection). The sample titles of this study are shuffled in the database, so cell type and time point are left out; the donor was told from shared clones.

This rearrangement joins TRBV7-3 to TRBJ2-1; D might be TRBD1 (6 bases). The CDR3 extends over 16 amino acids. The ends were cut back, 2 bases at V and 7 bases at J, with 18 bases in the middle. Looked up from germline, CDR1 is SGHTA and CDR2 is FQGTGA. The DNA for the CDR3 is TGTGCCAGCAGCTTACAGGGGACAATAGCTACTAATGAGCAGTTCTTC. Translated, it gives CASSLQGTIATNEQFF.

The chain has TRBV2 and TRBJ1-5; maybe TRBD1 (6 bases). The CDR3 consists of 16 residues. Trimming shortened V by 4 bases and J by 7 bases, and 20 bases separated the two germline ends. The germline gives CDR1 SNHLY, CDR2 FYNNEI. In DNA, the CDR3 is TGTGCCAGCAGTGTATCGATCTCCGGGGGCTGGCAGCCCCAGCATTTT. Its protein product is CASSVSISGGWQPQHF.

This clonotype was detected once. The chain is built from TRBV18 and TRBJ1-1; no definite D call. V lost 1 base, J lost 0 bases, and 9 bases lay in between. The germline gives CDR1 KGHSH, CDR2 LQKENI. The CDR3 totals 15 residues. The CDR3 bases are TGTGCCAGCTCACCACGTAAGGGCATGAACACTGAAGCTTTCTTT. Protein sequence: CASSPRKGMNTEAFF.